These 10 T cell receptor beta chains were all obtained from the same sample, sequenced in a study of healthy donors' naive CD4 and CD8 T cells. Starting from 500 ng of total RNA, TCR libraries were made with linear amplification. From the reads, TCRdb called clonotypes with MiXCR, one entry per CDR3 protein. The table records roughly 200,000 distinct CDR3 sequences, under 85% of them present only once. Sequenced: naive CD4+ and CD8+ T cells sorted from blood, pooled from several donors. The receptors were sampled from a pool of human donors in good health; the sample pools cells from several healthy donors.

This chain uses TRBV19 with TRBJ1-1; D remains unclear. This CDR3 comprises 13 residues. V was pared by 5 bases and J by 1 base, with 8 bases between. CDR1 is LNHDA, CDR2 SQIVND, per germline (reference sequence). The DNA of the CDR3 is TGTGCCAGTAGTGCTGTGGGGAACACTGAAGCTTTCTTT. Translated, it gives CASSAVGNTEAFF.

The CDR3 coding sequence is TGTGCCTGGAGTAGGGGTGCCCCGAACACCGGGGAGCTGTTTTTT. Residues: CAWSRGAPNTGELFF. V is TRBV30 and J is TRBJ2-2, with D perhaps matching TRBD1 (5 bases). V dropped 2 bases and J dropped 0 bases, with 10 bases sitting between them. The V gene's germline CDR1 is GTSNPN and CDR2 SVGIG (reference sequence). CDR3 length: 15 residues.

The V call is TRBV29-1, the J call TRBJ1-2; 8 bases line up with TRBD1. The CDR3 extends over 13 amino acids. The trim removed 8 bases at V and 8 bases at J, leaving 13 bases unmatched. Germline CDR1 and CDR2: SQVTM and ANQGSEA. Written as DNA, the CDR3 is TGCAGCTCGGCCGGGACAGGCCCGGAAGGCTACACCTTC. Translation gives CSSAGTGPEGYTF.

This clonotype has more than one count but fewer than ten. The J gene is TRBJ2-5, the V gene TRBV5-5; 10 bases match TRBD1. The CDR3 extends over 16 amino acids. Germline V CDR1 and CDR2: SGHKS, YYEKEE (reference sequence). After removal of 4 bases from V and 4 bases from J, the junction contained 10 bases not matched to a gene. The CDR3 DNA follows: TGTGCCAGCAGCCAAAGGGACAGGGGAAGAGGAGAGACCCAGTACTTC. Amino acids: CASSQRDRGRGETQYF.

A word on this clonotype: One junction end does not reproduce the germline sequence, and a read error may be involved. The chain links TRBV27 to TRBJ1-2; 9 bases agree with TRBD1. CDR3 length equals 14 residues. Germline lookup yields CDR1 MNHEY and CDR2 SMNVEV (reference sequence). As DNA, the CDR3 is TGTGCCAGCAGTGACGGACAGGGGCGATATGCCTACACCTTC. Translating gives CASSDGQGRYAYTF.

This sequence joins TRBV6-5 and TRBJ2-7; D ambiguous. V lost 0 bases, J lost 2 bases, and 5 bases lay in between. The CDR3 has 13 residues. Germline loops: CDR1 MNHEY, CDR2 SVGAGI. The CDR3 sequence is CASSYSDPYEQYF. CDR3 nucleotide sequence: TGTGCCAGCAGTTACTCGGACCCCTACGAGCAGTACTTC.

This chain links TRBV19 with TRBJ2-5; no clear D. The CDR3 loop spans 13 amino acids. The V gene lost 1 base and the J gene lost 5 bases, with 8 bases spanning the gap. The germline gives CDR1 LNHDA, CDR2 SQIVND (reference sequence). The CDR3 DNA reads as TGTGCCAGTAGTATAGGGAGTGGGGAGACCCAGTACTTC. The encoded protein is CASSIGSGETQYF. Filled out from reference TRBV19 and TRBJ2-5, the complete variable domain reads DGGITQSPKYLFRKEGQNVTLSCEQNLNHDAMYWYRQDPGQGLRLIYYSQIVNDFQKGDIAEGYSVSREKKESFPLTVTSAQKNPTAFYLCASSIGSGETQYFGPGTRLLVL.

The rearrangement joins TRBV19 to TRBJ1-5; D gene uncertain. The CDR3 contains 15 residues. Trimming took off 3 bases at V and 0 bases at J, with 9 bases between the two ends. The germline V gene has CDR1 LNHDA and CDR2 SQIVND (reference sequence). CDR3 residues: CASSIRAYSNQPQHF. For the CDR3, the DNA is TGTGCCAGTAGTATCCGTGCTTATAGCAATCAGCCCCAGCATTTT.

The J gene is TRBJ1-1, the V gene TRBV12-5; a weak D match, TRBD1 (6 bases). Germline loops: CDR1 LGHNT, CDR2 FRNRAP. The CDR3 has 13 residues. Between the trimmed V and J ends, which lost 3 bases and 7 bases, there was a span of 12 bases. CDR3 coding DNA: TGTGCTAGTGGTTTCACAGGGTCCAGTGAAGCTTTCTTT. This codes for CASGFTGSSEAFF. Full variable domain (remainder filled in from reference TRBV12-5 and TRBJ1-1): DARVTQTPRHKVTEMGQEVTMRCQPILGHNTVFWYRQTMMQGLELLAYFRNRAPLDDSGMPKDRFSAEMPDATLATLKIQPSEPRDSAVYFCASGFTGSSEAFFGQGTRLTVV.

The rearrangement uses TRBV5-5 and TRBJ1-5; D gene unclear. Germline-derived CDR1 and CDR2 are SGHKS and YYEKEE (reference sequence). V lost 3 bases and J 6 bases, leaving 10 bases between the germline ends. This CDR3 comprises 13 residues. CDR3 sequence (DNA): TGTGCCAGCAGCTCTCGAGGAGTTCAGCCCCAGCATTTT. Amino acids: CASSSRGVQPQHF.